Shown below are 14 T cell receptor beta chains from a single sample sequenced in a study of cytomegalovirus exposure and HLA in healthy donors. Both 60 Vbeta primers and 13 Jbeta primers went into the PCR. The method was immunoSEQ multiplex PCR; TCRdb's version includes in-frame clones alone and lacks a portion of them. Among 35,000 to 45,000 clones, around 50% were seen once, and the ten largest hold around an eighth. Input material: PBMCs. The source is a human donor in good health.

This clone was seen only a few times. The chain couples TRBV9 to TRBJ1-4, with TRBD1 identical over 8 bases. V shed 3 bases and J 5 bases; nucleotides not matched to a gene: 6. The length of the CDR3 is 15 residues. Germline-derived CDR1 and CDR2 are SGDLS and YYNGEE. Written as DNA, the CDR3 is TGTGCCAGCAGCGCCCAGGGGGCGCCGAATGAAAAACTGTTTTTT. It codes for CASSAQGAPNEKLFF.

This clone has more than one count but fewer than ten. The chain links TRBV7-9 to TRBJ2-1; TRBD1 aligns across 11 bases. V was pared by 0 bases and J by 7 bases, with 5 bases of the junction left unmatched. Germline V CDR1 and CDR2: SEHNR, FQNEAQ (reference sequence). This CDR3 is built from 16 residues. CDR3 nucleotides: TGTGCCAGCAGCTTAGCAACCGGGACAGGGGGTAATGAGCAGTTCTTC. It translates to CASSLATGTGGNEQFF.

This chain joins TRBV7-8 and TRBJ1-2; D gene ambiguous. Germline V CDR1 and CDR2: SGHVS, FQNEAQ. The CDR3 consists of 14 residues. The germline V and J ends were trimmed by 5 bases and 0 bases, with 10 bases remaining between them. The CDR3 is CASSKSNPNYGYTF. DNA of the CDR3: TGTGCCAGCAGCAAATCCAATCCTAACTATGGCTACACCTTC.

In its sample, this clone was seen a few times. The chain employs TRBV5-6 and TRBJ1-6; D unclear. The CDR3 consists of 14 residues. Germline-derived CDR1 and CDR2 are SGHDT and YYEEEE. The ends were cut back, 1 base at V and 6 bases at J, with 8 bases in the middle. The CDR3 is CASSLNPSNSPLHF. The CDR3 nucleotides read TGTGCCAGCAGCTTGAACCCCAGTAATTCACCCCTCCACTTT.

This clone has only a few counts. This chain's CDR3 is CASSLGGGRIYNEQFF. In nucleotides, the CDR3 is TGTGCCAGCAGCTTAGGGGGCGGGAGAATCTACAATGAGCAGTTCTTC. The genes are TRBV7-3 and TRBJ2-1; D perhaps matches TRBD2 (7 bases). This CDR3 region has 16 residues. V was cut by 2 bases and J by 3 bases, with 14 bases left in between. Germline loops: CDR1 SGHTA, CDR2 FQGTGA.

The V call is TRBV7-8, the J call TRBJ2-7; maybe TRBD1 (6 bases). Germline CDR1 and CDR2: SGHVS and FQNEAQ. V lost 1 base to trimming and J lost 5 bases, with 9 bases between them. The CDR3 extends over 13 amino acids. The CDR3 reads CASSLGTANEQYF. The DNA of the CDR3 is TGTGCCAGCAGCTTAGGGACAGCCAACGAGCAGTACTTC.

This chain uses TRBV6-1 with TRBJ1-2, with D maybe TRBD1 (5 bases). Trimming left V 3 bases short and J 7 bases short, with 9 bases between. The CDR3 has 12 residues. Per the germline V gene, CDR1 is MNHNS and CDR2 is SASEGT. This chain's CDR3 is CASSEGGFGYTF. In DNA, the CDR3 is TGTGCCAGCAGTGAGGGGGGGTTTGGCTACACCTTC.

The gene calls are TRBV6-1 and TRBJ1-4; D uncertain. Trimming stripped 2 bases from V and 0 bases from J, with 10 bases between. Germline V CDR1 and CDR2: MNHNS, SASEGT. This CDR3 has 16 amino acids. The CDR3 reads CASSELGTATNEKLFF. CDR3 nucleotide sequence: TGTGCCAGCAGTGAACTTGGCACAGCAACTAATGAAAAACTGTTTTTT.

This clone showed up just once. The J gene is TRBJ2-3, the V gene TRBV27; D possibly corresponds to TRBD2 (6 bases). The V gene lost 2 bases and the J gene lost 2 bases, with 11 bases spanning the gap. From germline, CDR1 is MNHEY and CDR2 SMNVEV (reference sequence). This CDR3 has 15 amino acids. In nucleotides, the CDR3 is TGTGCCAGCAGTTTACGGGACTCAAACACAGATACGCAGTATTTT. Amino acid sequence: CASSLRDSNTDTQYF.

The V call is TRBV6-6, the J call TRBJ2-3, with D maybe TRBD1 (6 bases). This CDR3 spans 15 amino acids. Trimming removed 5 bases at V and 4 bases at J, with 16 bases between. Germline V gene sequence: CDR1 MNHNY, CDR2 SVGAGI (reference sequence). DNA of the CDR3: TGTGCCAGCAGTAAGGACAGTATGCTCGCAGATACGCAGTATTTT. Translation gives CASSKDSMLADTQYF.

The chain carries TRBV5-4 and TRBJ2-1; 9 nucleotides line up with TRBD2. The CDR3 sequence is 16 residues long. V lost 0 bases, J lost 2 bases, and 3 bases stayed unmatched. Germline CDR1 and CDR2: SGHNT and YYREEE (reference sequence). This chain's CDR3 is CASSLGGLAPYNEQFF. The CDR3 DNA reads as TGTGCCAGCAGCTTGGGGGGACTAGCCCCCTACAATGAGCAGTTCTTC.

This clone was recorded a few times. The chain links TRBV5-1 to TRBJ2-3, with 10 bases that match TRBD1. The germline CDR1 and CDR2 sequences are SGHRS and YFSETQ. Unmatched junction bases numbered 3, after V lost 2 bases and J lost 3 bases. This CDR3 spans 15 amino acids. CDR3 sequence reads: CASSLMGQGTDTQYF. CDR3 coding DNA: TGCGCCAGCAGCTTAATGGGACAGGGGACAGATACGCAGTATTTT. The whole variable domain, filled in from reference TRBV5-1 and TRBJ2-3, reads KAGVTQTPRYLIKTRGQQVTLSCSPISGHRSVSWYQQTPGQGLQFLFEYFSETQRNKGNFPGRFSGRQFSNSRSEMNVSTLELGDSALYLCASSLMGQGTDTQYFGPGTRLTVL.

The chain has TRBV29-1 and TRBJ2-6, with a tentative D call TRBD2 (5 bases). The CDR3 totals 15 residues. CDR1 and CDR2 from the germline V gene are SQVTM and ANQGSEA. The germline V and J ends were trimmed by 1 base and 1 base, with 8 bases remaining between them. CDR3 region: CSVEASGSGANVLTF. Written as DNA, the CDR3 is TGCAGCGTTGAAGCTTCGGGATCTGGGGCCAACGTCCTGACTTTC.

This clone was detected a few times. This chain uses TRBV30 with TRBJ1-5; possibly TRBD1 for D (6 bases). The V gene's germline CDR1 is GTSNPN and CDR2 SVGIG (reference sequence). The CDR3 contains 13 residues. V was clipped by 0 bases and J by 7 bases, with 10 bases between them. This chain's CDR3 is CAWSVTGGQPQHF. DNA for the CDR3: TGTGCCTGGAGTGTAACGGGGGGCCAGCCCCAGCATTTT.